These 17 T cell receptor beta chains came from one sample sequenced in a study of T cell responses to AZD1222 COVID-19 vaccine. Repertoires were generated with immunoSEQ multiplex PCR, while TCRdb's copy carries only in-frame clones and drops some. Of roughly 130,000 clones listed, 80% to 90% were seen once; the top ten hold around 20%. Here the sequenced sample was peripheral blood, taken on day 0 of MenACWY control vaccination. These receptor sequences come from an adult in good health.

The chain joins TRBV2 to TRBJ2-5; 10 bases are shared with TRBD2. CDR3 size: 16 residues. V dropped 7 bases and J dropped 3; count of bases not matched to a gene: 11. CDR1 and CDR2 (germline): SNHLY, FYNNEI. The CDR3 here is CASKVRSGRGKETQYF. CDR3 nucleotides: TGTGCCAGCAAAGTCCGGAGCGGGAGGGGTAAAGAGACCCAGTACTTC.

The chain carries TRBV14 and TRBJ2-7; D uncertain. With 3 bases removed from V and 3 bases from J, the gap between germline ends came to 3 bases. The CDR3 is made up of 11 amino acids. Germline V gene data show CDR1 as SGHDN and CDR2 as FVKESK. The chain's CDR3 is CASSHHYEQYF. The CDR3 bases are TGTGCCAGCAGCCACCACTACGAGCAGTACTTC.

The chain combines TRBV6-1 with TRBJ2-5; TRBD2 agrees at 7 bases. V lost 3 bases and J lost 5; bases outside the gene matches: 6. The CDR3 loop spans 14 amino acids. Germline-derived CDR1 and CDR2 are MNHNS and SASEGT. The CDR3 DNA is TGTGCCAGCAGTGAGAGTTGGGGGGGGGAGACCCAGTACTTC. Protein: CASSESWGGETQYF.

The V call is TRBV4-1, the J call TRBJ1-4, with 8 bases aligning to TRBD1. The CDR3 spans 16 residues. Trimming took 1 base from V and 4 from J; bases not matched to a gene: 5. Looked up from germline, CDR1 is MGHRA and CDR2 is YSYEKL. CDR3 bases: TGCGCCAGCAGCCAAGGCAGGGGGCGCGATAATGAAAAACTGTTTTTT. Protein product: CASSQGRGRDNEKLFF.

A single count supports this clone. This chain uses TRBV24-1 with TRBJ1-1, with a tentative D call TRBD1 (6 bases). Germline V gene sequence: CDR1 KGHDR, CDR2 SFDVKD. Trimming removed 7 bases from V and 1 base from J, with 12 bases in between. The CDR3 runs to 14 residues. The CDR3 nucleotides are TGTGCCACCAGACGGGGGGCGGGGAACACTGAAGCTTTCTTT. Translation: CATRRGAGNTEAFF.

The rearrangement uses TRBV2 and TRBJ1-2; D is perhaps TRBD1 (5 bases). V gave up 7 bases and J gave up 7 bases, with 10 bases separating them. The CDR3 is made up of 11 amino acids. In germline, CDR1 is SNHLY, CDR2 FYNNEI. The CDR3 DNA is TGTGCCAGCACGGGACGGGGTGGCTACACCTTC. Translating it yields CASTGRGGYTF.

V is TRBV4-2 and J is TRBJ1-2; TRBD1 aligns across 7 bases. There are 15 residues in the CDR3. Germline assignment: CDR1 LGHNA and CDR2 YNFKEQ. The V gene end was trimmed by 1 base and the J gene end by 8 bases; junction bases not matched to a gene: 10. Here the CDR3 reads CASSQVGTAGGGYTF. CDR3 coding DNA: TGTGCCAGCAGCCAAGTGGGGACAGCAGGCGGCGGCTACACCTTC.

The chain combines TRBV9 with TRBJ2-3, with TRBD2 matching 8 bases. The CDR3 sequence is 18 residues long. Germline trimming cut 0 bases from V and 5 bases from J; bases unmatched to any gene: 14. Germline loops: CDR1 SGDLS, CDR2 YYNGEE. This chain's CDR3 is CASSVVGTMSGRGDTQYF. CDR3 in DNA: TGTGCCAGCAGCGTAGTGGGCACTATGAGCGGGAGAGGAGATACGCAGTATTTT.

V and J are TRBV6-5 and TRBJ2-3; unclear D gene. This CDR3 spans 15 amino acids. The germline V and J ends were trimmed by 2 bases and 4 bases, with 13 bases remaining between them. Germline values: CDR1 MNHEY, CDR2 SVGAGI. The CDR3 nucleotides are TGTGCCAGCAGTTACCTAGGTAGCCTCTCAGATACGCAGTATTTT. Amino acid sequence: CASSYLGSLSDTQYF.

The chain combines TRBV30 with TRBJ1-1; the match to TRBD1 covers 7 bases. Germline CDR1 GTSNPN, CDR2 SVGIG (reference sequence). The CDR3 spans 19 residues. The J segment lost 3 bases and the V segment lost 2 bases, leaving 21 bases of the junction unmatched. The CDR3 DNA reads as TGTGCCTGGAGTAGGGCATCTACAGGGAAGGGGGCCGAGGACACTGAAGCTTTCTTT. It is translated as CAWSRASTGKGAEDTEAFF.

V gene TRBV11-2 combines with J gene TRBJ2-4; no clear D. V lost 4 bases and J lost 8, with 15 bases in between. The germline V gene has CDR1 SGHAT and CDR2 FQNNGV. CDR3 length: 14 amino acids. The DNA of the CDR3 is TGTGCCAGCAGCTCCAGAAGGCCTGGGGACATTCAGTACTTC. Translated: CASSSRRPGDIQYF.

V gene TRBV19 combines with J gene TRBJ1-5; D ambiguous. Trimming shortened V by 5 bases and J by 11 bases, and 10 bases separated the two germline ends. From germline, CDR1 is LNHDA and CDR2 SQIVND (reference sequence). This CDR3 contains 11 residues. CDR3 protein: CASSVGGAQHF. The DNA of the CDR3 is TGTGCCAGTAGTGTTGGTGGAGCCCAGCATTTT.

This clone was counted only a few times. The CDR3 is CASSSPGEGKDEQYF. As DNA, the CDR3 is TGTGCCAGCAGTTCCCCCGGAGAGGGGAAGGACGAGCAGTACTTC. The V and J genes are TRBV27 and TRBJ2-7, with D possibly called TRBD1 or TRBD2 (5 bases each). The CDR3 consists of 15 residues. The germline gives CDR1 MNHEY, CDR2 SMNVEV (reference sequence). V lost 4 bases, J lost 5 bases, and 18 bases lay in between.

This clone has more than one count but fewer than ten. V is TRBV28 and J is TRBJ2-7, with D uncertain. Trimming pared 6 bases from V and 2 bases from J, leaving 11 bases between. This CDR3 comprises 13 residues. Looked up from germline, CDR1 is MDHEN and CDR2 is SYDVKM. The CDR3 nucleotides read TGTGCCAGCAGAATCCCTTCGACCTACGAGCAGTACTTC. Encoded protein: CASRIPSTYEQYF.

The chain combines TRBV7-9 with TRBJ2-3; 7 bases are shared with TRBD2. This CDR3 has 19 amino acids. Germline-derived CDR1 and CDR2 are SEHNR and FQNEAQ (reference sequence). V gave up 6 bases and J gave up 2 bases; unmatched junction bases: 20. The CDR3 loop reads CASSNTHSGKNLNTDTQYF. CDR3 coding DNA: TGTGCCAGCAGTAACACTCACAGCGGGAAGAACCTAAACACAGATACGCAGTATTTT.

This clone was recorded a few times. V usage is TRBV28 and J usage is TRBJ2-1, with TRBD2 identical over 14 bases. The CDR3 is made up of 19 amino acids. Trimming took 1 base from V and 3 from J; bases not matched to a gene: 8. Germline CDR1 is MDHEN and CDR2 is SYDVKM. CDR3 in DNA: TGTGCCAGCAGTTTATCCCCTCGACTAGCGGGAGGGAACTACAATGAGCAGTTCTTC. This translates into CASSLSPRLAGGNYNEQFF.

V and J are TRBV5-4 and TRBJ2-7, with 13 bases matching TRBD2. Germline lookup yields CDR1 SGHNT and CDR2 YYREEE (reference sequence). V lost 2 bases and J lost 0; bases outside the gene matches: 2. The CDR3 contains 16 residues. The CDR3 loop is CASSFGTSGNSYEQYF. The CDR3 coding sequence is TGTGCCAGCAGCTTCGGGACTAGCGGGAACTCCTACGAGCAGTACTTC.